The 25 T cell receptor beta chains in this list originate from one sample, sequenced in a study of CD8 T cells in Susac syndrome. A quantity of about 0.45 to 1 ug RNA underwent reverse transcription using random hexamers. Each CDR3 protein gets one entry after TCRdb re-called the immunoSEQ multiplex PCR reads with MiXCR. The data show under 150,000 distinct CDR3 sequences, 80% to 85% seen once. The material sequenced was CD8+ T cells from PBMCs. Receptors originate from a human donor with multiple sclerosis.

The chain uses TRBV7-9 and TRBJ1-6; D is uncertain. CDR1 is SEHNR, CDR2 FQNEAQ, per germline (reference sequence). Between the trimmed V and J ends, which lost 6 bases and 9 bases, there was a span of 21 bases. This CDR3 contains 16 residues. CDR3 protein: CASSNGPPKLVSPLHF. The CDR3 DNA reads TGTGCCAGCAGTAACGGACCCCCCAAGCTCGTTTCACCCCTCCACTTT.

The gene calls are TRBV24-1 and TRBJ1-1; TRBD1 might be the D (5 bases). The CDR3 is made up of 13 amino acids. CDR1 is KGHDR, CDR2 SFDVKD, per germline. V lost 9 bases, J lost 6 bases, and 16 bases lay in between. CDR3 DNA sequence: TGTGCCACCCAGGGAAGGGGAGACCCTGAAGCTTTCTTT. Its translation is CATQGRGDPEAFF.

The CDR3 DNA reads TGTGCCAGCAGCCGACCTGCTCTGGAGGCGGGGGAGACCCAGTACTTC. Translation gives CASSRPALEAGETQYF. The J gene is TRBJ2-5, the V gene TRBV7-6; TRBD2 might be the D (6 bases). The CDR3 sequence is 16 residues long. The germline V gene has CDR1 SGHVS and CDR2 FNYEAQ. V was clipped by 5 bases and J by 5 bases, with 21 bases between them.

The rearrangement links TRBV5-6 to TRBJ2-1, with a possible D match to TRBD2 (5 bases). The CDR3 runs 13 residues. V lost 1 base and J lost 7, with 9 bases in between. From germline, CDR1 is SGHDT and CDR2 YYEEEE. CDR3 residues: CASSLLDSNEQFF. For the CDR3, the DNA is TGTGCCAGCAGCTTGCTGGACTCTAATGAGCAGTTCTTC.

V usage is TRBV2 and J usage is TRBJ1-4, with 7 bases aligning to TRBD1. This CDR3 contains 16 residues. Trimming at V came to 3 bases and at J to 3 bases, leaving 7 bases not matched to a gene. CDR1 is SNHLY and CDR2 is FYNNEI in the germline V gene. This CDR3 is CASSDLQGLANEKLFF. The CDR3 bases are TGTGCCAGCAGTGATTTACAGGGGTTAGCTAATGAAAAACTGTTTTTT.

The chain combines TRBV7-9 with TRBJ2-3; a possible D gene is TRBD1 (6 bases). Germline lookup yields CDR1 SEHNR and CDR2 FQNEAQ (reference sequence). Deletions cut 5 bases from V and 0 bases from J, with 15 bases between. The CDR3 extends over 16 amino acids. CDR3 sequence (DNA): TGTGCCAGCAGCATCCCAGGGGCTCCTAGCACAGATACGCAGTATTTT. Amino acid sequence: CASSIPGAPSTDTQYF.

CDR3 sequence (DNA): TGTGCCAGCAGCCGGAGACTAGCGGGAGGGCTAAGGAATGAGCAGTTCTTC. Its translation: CASSRRLAGGLRNEQFF. This chain connects TRBV3-1 to TRBJ2-1; 14 bases map to TRBD2. This CDR3 is 17 amino acids long. J lost 7 bases, V lost 4 bases, and 9 bases had no gene match. CDR1 and CDR2 from the germline V gene are LGHDT and YNNKEL (reference sequence).

The rearrangement links TRBV5-1 to TRBJ1-2; TRBD1 agrees at 10 bases. Unmatched junction bases numbered 7, after V lost 4 bases and J lost 4 bases. Germline lookup yields CDR1 SGHRS and CDR2 YFSETQ. This CDR3 has 15 residues. As DNA, the CDR3 is TGCGCCAGCAGCCTGGCCCGGGACAGGGGCTATGGCTACACCTTC. This gives the protein CASSLARDRGYGYTF.

The chain recombines TRBV19 with TRBJ2-1, with TRBD1 matching over 8 bases. The CDR3 loop spans 17 amino acids. V trimming: 1 base; J trimming: 3 bases; junction bases outside the gene matches: 8. Per the germline V gene, CDR1 is LNHDA and CDR2 is SQIVND (reference sequence). DNA of the CDR3: TGTGCCAGTAGTATAGGGGTCGGGGACAGGCTCTACAATGAGCAGTTCTTC. This translates into CASSIGVGDRLYNEQFF.

This chain uses TRBV14 with TRBJ1-4, with a possible D match to TRBD1 (5 bases). Germline V lookup: CDR1 SGHDN, CDR2 FVKESK. V lost 6 bases, J lost 3 bases, and 11 bases lay in between. The CDR3 is 14 residues long. The CDR3 here is CASRQDGSNEKLFF. The CDR3 bases are TGTGCCAGCAGACAGGACGGATCTAATGAAAAACTGTTTTTT.

This clonotype was detected only once. The rearrangement joins TRBV4-1 to TRBJ1-2, with D maybe TRBD1 (6 bases). Germline lookup yields CDR1 MGHRA and CDR2 YSYEKL. The CDR3 loop spans 15 amino acids. The V and J ends lost 0 bases and 6 bases respectively, with 14 bases between them. CDR3 coding DNA: TGCGCCAGCAGCCAAGAACGCCGGGGGCAGGATGGCTACACCTTC. This translates into CASSQERRGQDGYTF.

The chain carries TRBV4-1 and TRBJ2-1; no reliable D call. Per germline, CDR1 MGHRA and CDR2 YSYEKL. Between the trimmed V and J ends, which lost 0 bases and 10 bases, there was a span of 10 bases. This CDR3 is built from 13 residues. In DNA, the CDR3 is TGCGCCAGCAGCCAAGAACCGGGCAGCGAGCAGTTCTTC. It yields the protein CASSQEPGSEQFF.

The gene calls are TRBV27 and TRBJ1-2; D possibly corresponds to TRBD1 (6 bases). Germline lookup yields CDR1 MNHEY and CDR2 SMNVEV (reference sequence). The CDR3 spans 16 residues. With 3 bases removed from V and 8 bases from J, the gap between germline ends came to 22 bases. The CDR3 reads CASSFRPPGQSDGYTF. As DNA, the CDR3 is TGTGCCAGCAGTTTTAGACCGCCCGGACAGTCCGACGGCTACACCTTC.

The chain has TRBV10-3 and TRBJ2-7; TRBD1 matches 8 bases. Germline loops: CDR1 ENHRY, CDR2 SYGVKD. The length of the CDR3 is 11 residues. V shed 6 bases and J 5 bases; nucleotides not matched to a gene: 0. In DNA, the CDR3 is TGTGCCATCAGGACAGGGGACGAGCAGTACGTC. This sequence encodes CAIRTGDEQYV.

The CDR3 DNA reads TGCGCCAGCAGCCGAATCAGGGCGAACTACTTGAGCTCCTATAATTCACCCCTCCACTTT. Protein product: CASSRIRANYLSSYNSPLHF. This chain links TRBV4-3 with TRBJ1-6; tentatively, D is TRBD1 (5 bases). The CDR3 loop spans 20 amino acids. Germline V lookup: CDR1 LGHNA, CDR2 YSLEER. Trimming took off 4 bases at V and 0 bases at J, with 22 bases between the two ends.

The chain employs TRBV11-2 and TRBJ2-1; weak D call: TRBD2 (5 bases). Per germline, CDR1 SGHAT and CDR2 FQNNGV. The CDR3 covers 16 residues. Trimming shortened V by 0 bases and J by 0 bases, and 9 bases separated the two germline ends. The CDR3: CASSLEASSSYNEQFF. CDR3 in DNA: TGTGCCAGCAGCTTAGAGGCTAGCAGCTCCTACAATGAGCAGTTCTTC.

V usage is TRBV19 and J usage is TRBJ2-3; D tentatively reads TRBD1 or TRBD2 (5 bases each). This CDR3 comprises 15 residues. V was clipped by 3 bases and J by 0 bases, with 10 bases between them. The V gene's germline CDR1 is LNHDA and CDR2 SQIVND (reference sequence). The chain's CDR3 is CASSIGAASTDTQYF. The CDR3 nucleotides are TGTGCCAGTAGTATCGGGGCAGCTAGCACAGATACGCAGTATTTT.

In its sample, this clonotype was seen a few times. V usage is TRBV11-2 and J usage is TRBJ1-2, with TRBD1 matching over 7 bases. With 5 bases clipped from V and 6 bases from J, the junction kept 12 bases outside the gene matches. The CDR3 spans 15 residues. Germline CDR1 SGHAT, CDR2 FQNNGV. CDR3 nucleotide sequence: TGTGCCAGCAGCCCCCAGGGGGGCAGTTACAATGGCTACACCTTC. This sequence encodes CASSPQGGSYNGYTF.

V and J are TRBV20-1 and TRBJ1-1, with TRBD1 as a possible D gene (5 bases). CDR1 and CDR2 from the germline V gene are DFQATT and SNEGSKA (reference sequence). Trimming removed 3 bases at V and 6 bases at J, with 14 bases between. The CDR3 spans 13 residues. The CDR3 DNA reads TGCAGTGCTAGGGACATGCTTTCTCCTGAAGCTTTCTTT. Residues: CSARDMLSPEAFF.

The rearrangement uses TRBV5-4 and TRBJ2-3; the D gene is possibly TRBD1 (6 bases). This CDR3 spans 15 amino acids. The V gene's germline CDR1 is SGHNT and CDR2 YYREEE (reference sequence). Trimming stripped 5 bases from V and 5 bases from J, with 18 bases between. The CDR3 coding sequence is TGTGCCAGCAGGTACCACCTGAACAGGGAAGATACGCAGTATTTT. Protein sequence: CASRYHLNREDTQYF.

V is TRBV27 and J is TRBJ2-7; the D is unclear. The germline gives CDR1 MNHEY, CDR2 SMNVEV (reference sequence). Trimming took off 3 bases at V and 2 bases at J, with 11 bases between the two ends. CDR3 length: 14 amino acids. This chain's CDR3 is CASSFEVRPYEQYF. The CDR3 DNA sequence: TGTGCCAGCAGTTTTGAGGTCAGGCCCTACGAGCAGTACTTC.

The chain uses TRBV6-5 and TRBJ2-2, with 7 positions matching TRBD1. Germline CDR1 reads MNHEY; CDR2 reads SVGAGI. Trimming removed 4 bases from V and 4 bases from J; junction bases left unmatched: 6. The CDR3 extends over 15 amino acids. The CDR3 coding sequence is TGTGCCAGCAGTTTTGACAGGGCGGGCACCGGGGAGCTGTTTTTT. Translating gives CASSFDRAGTGELFF.

This clonotype turned up a few times. The V gene is TRBV7-9, the J gene TRBJ2-1; 12 nucleotides align to TRBD2. The germline gives CDR1 SEHNR, CDR2 FQNEAQ (reference sequence). CDR3 size: 14 residues. The V gene end was trimmed by 6 bases and the J gene end by 6 bases; junction bases not matched to a gene: 3. The CDR3 DNA is TGTGCCAGCAGTTTGACTAGCGGGGGCAATGAGCAGTTCTTC. Amino acid sequence: CASSLTSGGNEQFF.

This chain links TRBV7-8 with TRBJ1-5; perhaps TRBD1 as D (5 bases). V was shortened by 1 base and J by 1 base, with 8 bases between the two germline ends. Looked up from germline, CDR1 is SGHVS and CDR2 is FQNEAQ. The CDR3 totals 15 residues. Here the CDR3 reads CASSLVGGSNQPQHF. Here the CDR3 DNA reads TGTGCCAGCAGCTTAGTCGGGGGGAGCAATCAGCCCCAGCATTTT.

The rearrangement uses TRBV4-1 and TRBJ1-3, with no clear D. V lost 0 bases to trimming and J lost 0 bases, with 18 bases between them. In germline, CDR1 is MGHRA, CDR2 YSYEKL. The CDR3 has 19 amino acids. Here the CDR3 reads CASSQDGIGPRSSGNTIYF. Written as DNA, the CDR3 is TGCGCCAGCAGCCAAGACGGCATAGGGCCAAGGAGCTCTGGAAACACCATATATTTT.